These 3 T cell receptor beta chains were sequenced from one sample in a study of identical twins. TCRdb independently ran MiXCR on the 5' RACE reads; one entry per CDR3 protein. This table has under 800,000 distinct CDR3 sequences, about 20% appearing once. This sample also belongs to another study, concerning T cells expressing NK-cell markers.

Sequencing was done on a sample of PBMCs. These receptors all come from a woman between 18 and 29 years old in good health.

This clonotype was counted only a few times. The chain uses TRBV20-1 and TRBJ1-2; perhaps TRBD1 as D (5 bases). This CDR3 has 13 amino acids. Germline V gene data show CDR1 as DFQATT and CDR2 as SNEGSKA (reference sequence). V dropped 5 bases and J dropped 2 bases, with 12 bases sitting between them. CDR3 nucleotides: TGCAGTGCTGGGGGGGGAACCAACTATGGCTACACCTTC. This translates into CSAGGGTNYGYTF.

The CDR3 spells CASSQVWGGTGELFF. In nucleotides, the CDR3 is TGTGCCAGCAGCCAAGTATGGGGTGGCACCGGGGAGCTGTTTTTT. This sequence joins TRBV3-1 and TRBJ2-2; D is unclear. The CDR3 is made up of 15 amino acids. V gave up 1 base and J gave up 4 bases, with 10 bases separating them. The germline V gene encodes CDR1 LGHDT and CDR2 YNNKEL (reference sequence).

V and J are TRBV11-3 and TRBJ2-1; 7 bases map to TRBD1. The CDR3 is made up of 16 amino acids. The V segment lost 5 bases and the J segment 5 bases; nucleotides outside the gene matches: 12. Germline CDR1 SGHNT, CDR2 YENEEA. The CDR3 here is CASSPRGGAGDNEQFF. CDR3 nucleotides: TGTGCCAGCAGCCCTAGAGGGGGCGCCGGGGACAATGAGCAGTTCTTC. Looking up the rest from reference TRBV11-3 and TRBJ2-1 gives the full variable domain: EAGVVQSPRYKIIEKKQPVAFWCNPISGHNTLYWYLQNLGQGPELLIRYENEEAVDDSQLPKDRFSAERLKGVDSTLKIQPAELGDSAVYLCASSPRGGAGDNEQFFGPGTRLTVL.